Each of the 30 T cell receptor beta chains below was sequenced from the same sample in a study of T cell changes during pregnancy in multiple sclerosis. Generated by immunoSEQ multiplex PCR, the TCRdb table keeps only in-frame clones and is missing some. The sample has tens of thousands of clones; less than 90% are singletons. The specimen was CD4+ T cells from peripheral blood mononuclear cells, collected before pregnancy. The receptors derive from a female donor with multiple sclerosis, enrolled in a pregnancy study.

This chain uses TRBV27 with TRBJ2-3; 10 bases match TRBD2. Germline values: CDR1 MNHEY, CDR2 SMNVEV (reference sequence). V gave up 6 bases and J gave up 4 bases; unmatched junction bases: 10. The CDR3 is 16 amino acids. Here the CDR3 reads CASSSYSGRDPDTQYF. The CDR3 DNA sequence: TGTGCCAGCAGCAGTTACAGCGGGAGGGATCCAGATACGCAGTATTTT.

This chain connects TRBV7-9 to TRBJ2-5; the match to TRBD1 covers 9 bases. The germline V gene encodes CDR1 SEHNR and CDR2 FQNEAQ (reference sequence). This CDR3 has 14 amino acids. J was trimmed by 6 bases and V by 4 bases; bases with no gene match: 6. CDR3 DNA: TGTGCCAGCAGCTCGGGACAGGGTGCACAGACCCAGTACTTC. It is translated as CASSSGQGAQTQYF.

V and J are TRBV4-2 and TRBJ2-4, with 14 bases lining up with TRBD2. With 0 bases clipped from V and 2 bases from J, the junction kept 15 bases outside the gene matches. The CDR3 extends over 22 amino acids. Germline V gives CDR1 LGHNA, CDR2 YNFKEQ. The CDR3 DNA reads as TGTGCCAGCAGCCAAGATTGGGAACCGGGACTAGCGGGAGTGGGCTCCAAAAACATTCAGTACTTC. Translation gives CASSQDWEPGLAGVGSKNIQYF.

The chain links TRBV19 to TRBJ1-5, with D maybe TRBD1 (6 bases). Germline loops: CDR1 LNHDA, CDR2 SQIVND (reference sequence). Trimming removed 7 bases at V and 7 bases at J, with 17 bases between. The CDR3 consists of 14 residues. CDR3 amino acids: CASTTTRGGQPQHF. The DNA of the CDR3 is TGTGCCAGTACCACAACCAGGGGTGGCCAGCCCCAGCATTTT.

The rearrangement joins TRBV6-6 to TRBJ2-7; 7 bases match TRBD1. This CDR3 has 15 residues. The germline V gene encodes CDR1 MNHNY and CDR2 SVGAGI (reference sequence). Trimming cost V 0 bases and J 3 bases; bases outside gene matches: 5. The CDR3 sequence: CASSYSLDRHYEQYF. CDR3 bases: TGTGCCAGCAGTTACTCGTTGGACAGGCACTACGAGCAGTACTTC.

The rearrangement uses TRBV7-3 and TRBJ1-6, with D possibly TRBD1 on 5 matching bases. The CDR3 covers 15 residues. Trimming removed 5 bases at V and 6 bases at J, with 14 bases between. CDR1 and CDR2 (germline): SGHTA, FQGTGA. The CDR3 reads CASSPWGGVNSPLHF. In DNA form, the CDR3 reads TGTGCCAGCAGCCCTTGGGGAGGGGTTAATTCACCCCTCCACTTT. The full variable domain, in which reference TRBV7-3 and TRBJ1-6 provide the parts outside the CDR3, is GAGVSQTPSNKVTEKGKYVELRCDPISGHTALYWYRQSLGQGPEFLIYFQGTGAADDSGLPNDRFFAVRPEGSVSTLKIQRTERGDSAVYLCASSPWGGVNSPLHFGNGTRLTVT.

V gene TRBV9 combines with J gene TRBJ1-6; 10 nucleotides agree with TRBD1. V lost 4 bases and J lost 2; bases outside the gene matches: 3. The CDR3 length is 16 residues. Germline V CDR1 and CDR2: SGDLS, YYNGEE. As DNA, the CDR3 is TGTGCCAGCAGCTTCGGGACAGGGGCCTATAATTCACCCCTCCACTTT. Residues: CASSFGTGAYNSPLHF.

V usage is TRBV7-9 and J usage is TRBJ1-1, with D possibly TRBD1 on 6 matching bases. Trimming cost V 6 bases and J 11 bases, with 16 bases left between them. CDR1 and CDR2 (germline): SEHNR, FQNEAQ (reference sequence). The CDR3 spans 12 residues. The CDR3: CASRETGWEAFF. The CDR3 DNA sequence: TGTGCCAGCAGAGAAACAGGGTGGGAGGCTTTCTTT.

The V call is TRBV30, the J call TRBJ2-3; 10 bases map to TRBD2. Trimming at V came to 2 bases and at J to 10 bases, leaving 6 bases not matched to a gene. Germline V gene lookup returns CDR1 GTSNPN and CDR2 SVGIG (reference sequence). The CDR3 contains 13 residues. The CDR3 spells CAWSRTSGLPQYF. CDR3 nucleotides: TGTGCCTGGAGTAGGACTAGCGGCCTTCCGCAGTATTTT.

Only a few counts were recorded for this clone. J is TRBJ1-1 and V is TRBV29-1; 7 bases match TRBD1. Germline V lookup: CDR1 SQVTM, CDR2 ANQGSEA. After removal of 0 bases from V and 9 bases from J, the junction contained 4 bases not matched to a gene. The CDR3 contains 12 residues. The CDR3 nucleotides read TGCAGCGTTGAAGATGACAGGGCCCAAGCTTTCTTT. Translation gives CSVEDDRAQAFF. Looking up the rest from reference TRBV29-1 and TRBJ1-1 gives the full variable domain: SAVISQKPSRDICQRGTSLTIQCQVDSQVTMMFWYRQQPGQSLTLIATANQGSEATYESGFVIDKFPISRPNLTFSTLTVSNMSPEDSSIYLCSVEDDRAQAFFGQGTRLTVV.

J is TRBJ1-1 and V is TRBV27; 8 nucleotides match TRBD1. Germline assignment: CDR1 MNHEY and CDR2 SMNVEV (reference sequence). The CDR3 length is 13 residues. With 8 bases clipped from V and 4 bases from J, the junction kept 6 bases outside the gene matches. CDR3 residues: CASGTGTTTEAFF. CDR3 nucleotide sequence: TGTGCCAGCGGGACAGGAACTACCACTGAAGCTTTCTTT.

This clone was observed a handful of times. V and J are TRBV7-3 and TRBJ2-2; 8 nucleotides match TRBD2. After removal of 1 base from V and 2 bases from J, the junction contained 6 bases not matched to a gene. Looked up from germline, CDR1 is SGHTA and CDR2 is FQGTGA. This CDR3 has 17 amino acids. The CDR3 loop reads CASSLNGGGTNTGELFF. CDR3 nucleotide sequence: TGTGCCAGCAGCTTAAACGGGGGGGGGACCAACACCGGGGAGCTGTTTTTT.

This clone has just a few counts. The V and J genes are TRBV6-1 and TRBJ2-5; D is unclear. Germline V CDR1 and CDR2: MNHNS, SASEGT. V lost 6 bases, J lost 4 bases, and 3 bases lay in between. The CDR3 has 10 residues. In DNA form, the CDR3 reads TGTGCCAGCAGACTAGAGACCCAGTACTTC. It codes for CASRLETQYF.

The rearrangement joins TRBV19 to TRBJ1-1, with 9 positions matching TRBD1. Germline CDR1 and CDR2: LNHDA and SQIVND (reference sequence). The junction had 11 bases not matched to a gene; V was cut back by 5 bases and J by 4 bases. This CDR3 is built from 16 residues. For the CDR3, the DNA is TGTGCCAGTAGTCCCATAGAGGGGACAGGGACCACTGAAGCTTTCTTT. This encodes CASSPIEGTGTTEAFF.

This chain uses TRBV9 with TRBJ1-1; D is unresolved. This CDR3 has 13 amino acids. V was trimmed by 0 bases and J by 6 bases, leaving 9 bases between them. Germline-derived CDR1 and CDR2 are SGDLS and YYNGEE. Here the CDR3 reads CASSVGGGPEAFF. DNA for the CDR3: TGTGCCAGCAGCGTAGGGGGAGGACCTGAAGCTTTCTTT.

The V gene is TRBV6-1, the J gene TRBJ2-3; 9 nucleotides agree with TRBD2. Germline CDR1 is MNHNS and CDR2 is SASEGT. This CDR3 comprises 14 residues. V gave up 8 bases and J gave up 2 bases; unmatched junction bases: 5. The CDR3 here is CASAGTSNTDTQYF. In DNA, the CDR3 is TGTGCCAGCGCCGGGACTAGCAACACAGATACGCAGTATTTT.

The sample holds many counts of this clone. The chain has TRBV5-4 and TRBJ2-2; D is unclear. Germline CDR1 is SGHNT and CDR2 is YYREEE (reference sequence). This CDR3 has 16 residues. With 0 bases removed from V and 3 bases from J, the gap between germline ends came to 12 bases. For the CDR3, the DNA is TGTGCCAGCAGCTTGGCCGTTAGTTCCGACACCGGGGAGCTGTTTTTT. This codes for CASSLAVSSDTGELFF.

The CDR3 is CASSHGTGFYEQYF. CDR3 in DNA: TGTGCCAGCAGTCACGGGACAGGGTTCTACGAGCAGTACTTC. The chain combines TRBV2 with TRBJ2-7, with 9 bases matching TRBD1. CDR1 is SNHLY, CDR2 FYNNEI, per germline. Germline trimming cut 5 bases from V and 3 bases from J; bases unmatched to any gene: 5. CDR3 length: 14 residues.

The chain joins TRBV7-2 to TRBJ1-1, with unresolved D. Germline V CDR1 and CDR2: SGHTA, FQGNSA. V dropped 8 bases and J dropped 1 base, with 11 bases sitting between them. The CDR3 sequence is 13 residues long. The CDR3 bases are TGTGCCAGCGCAGCGGGTCCGAACACTGAAGCTTTCTTT. Translated, it gives CASAAGPNTEAFF.

The V call is TRBV9, the J call TRBJ1-4; D uncertain. The CDR3 spans 14 residues. V lost 0 bases and J 0 bases, leaving 3 bases between the germline ends. Looked up from germline, CDR1 is SGDLS and CDR2 is YYNGEE. The DNA of the CDR3 is TGTGCCAGCAGCGTAGCTGCAACTAATGAAAAACTGTTTTTT. Amino acid sequence: CASSVAATNEKLFF.

The chain links TRBV27 to TRBJ2-7, with 11 bases aligning to TRBD2. Germline V gene data show CDR1 as MNHEY and CDR2 as SMNVEV (reference sequence). V lost 4 bases to trimming and J lost 0 bases; unmatched junction nucleotides: 5. The CDR3 is made up of 16 amino acids. This CDR3 reads CASSSPSGGPSYEQYF. CDR3 DNA: TGTGCCAGCAGTTCCCCTAGCGGGGGGCCCTCCTACGAGCAGTACTTC.

The chain carries TRBV7-8 and TRBJ1-3; 8 positions agree with TRBD1. After removal of 3 bases from V and 4 bases from J, the junction contained 2 bases not matched to a gene. This CDR3 has 14 amino acids. Germline-derived CDR1 and CDR2 are SGHVS and FQNEAQ. The CDR3 reads CASSFRGQGNTIYF. DNA of the CDR3: TGTGCCAGCAGCTTCAGGGGGCAAGGAAACACCATATATTTT.

This clone was counted between two and nine times. This sequence joins TRBV7-2 and TRBJ2-7, with no clear D. Trimming shortened V by 5 bases and J by 3 bases, and 8 bases separated the two germline ends. The CDR3 totals 12 residues. Germline V CDR1 and CDR2: SGHTA, FQGNSA. The CDR3 loop is CASSEQVYEQYF. The CDR3, as DNA: TGTGCCAGCAGCGAACAAGTCTACGAGCAGTACTTC.

The gene calls are TRBV6-5 and TRBJ1-3; D not resolved. This CDR3 region has 14 residues. CDR1 and CDR2 (germline): MNHEY, SVGAGI. V gave up 8 bases and J gave up 0 bases, with 11 bases separating them. The CDR3 sequence: CASQRTTSGNTIYF. The CDR3 DNA reads TGTGCCAGCCAGAGGACTACCTCTGGAAACACCATATATTTT.

J is TRBJ2-2 and V is TRBV4-3; possibly TRBD1 for D (6 bases). V lost 4 bases to trimming and J lost 5 bases, with 17 bases between them. Looked up from germline, CDR1 is LGHNA and CDR2 is YSLEER. The CDR3 totals 16 residues. CDR3 in amino acids: CASSRKTHTGTGELFF. DNA of the CDR3: TGCGCCAGCAGCCGAAAAACCCATACAGGGACCGGGGAGCTGTTTTTT.

The rearrangement joins TRBV9 to TRBJ2-3, with D perhaps matching TRBD2 (5 bases). With 4 bases removed from V and 9 bases from J, the gap between germline ends came to 18 bases. CDR1 and CDR2 from the germline V gene are SGDLS and YYNGEE. The CDR3 sequence is 14 residues long. The CDR3 protein is CASSPTRRIGTQYF. In DNA, the CDR3 is TGTGCCAGCAGCCCTACTAGGCGAATAGGCACGCAGTATTTT.

This chain connects TRBV7-2 to TRBJ2-3; D gene uncertain. CDR3 size: 12 residues. CDR1 is SGHTA, CDR2 FQGNSA, per germline. The ends were cut back, 4 bases at V and 3 bases at J, with 5 bases in the middle. DNA for the CDR3: TGTGCCAGCAGCTCCCTAACAGATACGCAGTATTTT. It translates to CASSSLTDTQYF.

This chain links TRBV6-1 with TRBJ2-3; 7 nucleotides match TRBD2. This CDR3 is 14 amino acids long. Trimming removed 4 bases from V and 0 bases from J; junction bases left unmatched: 1. The V gene's germline CDR1 is MNHNS and CDR2 SASEGT. The CDR3 is CASSVLASTDTQYF. In nucleotides, the CDR3 is TGTGCCAGCAGTGTACTAGCGAGCACAGATACGCAGTATTTT.

The V gene is TRBV6-5, the J gene TRBJ1-3; possibly TRBD1 for D (5 bases). Germline CDR1 MNHEY, CDR2 SVGAGI. The length of the CDR3 is 14 residues. V was trimmed by 7 bases and J by 2 bases, leaving 12 bases between them. CDR3 bases: TGTGCCAGCACCTACGGGGGGACTGGAAACACCATATATTTT. Amino acids: CASTYGGTGNTIYF.

In its sample, this clone ranks as medium-sized. The genes are TRBV7-8 and TRBJ2-4; D is perhaps TRBD1 (6 bases). The CDR3 consists of 15 residues. Trimming removed 5 bases from V and 8 bases from J, with 19 bases in between. The germline V gene has CDR1 SGHVS and CDR2 FQNEAQ. The CDR3 spells CASSKGQIKWDIQYF. In DNA form, the CDR3 reads TGTGCCAGCAGCAAGGGACAAATAAAATGGGACATTCAGTACTTC. Filled out from reference TRBV7-8 and TRBJ2-4, the complete variable domain reads GAGVSQSPRYKVAKRGQDVALRCDPISGHVSLFWYQQALGQGPEFLTYFQNEAQLDKSGLPSDRFFAERPEGSVSTLKIQRTQQEDSAVYLCASSKGQIKWDIQYFGAGTRLSVL.